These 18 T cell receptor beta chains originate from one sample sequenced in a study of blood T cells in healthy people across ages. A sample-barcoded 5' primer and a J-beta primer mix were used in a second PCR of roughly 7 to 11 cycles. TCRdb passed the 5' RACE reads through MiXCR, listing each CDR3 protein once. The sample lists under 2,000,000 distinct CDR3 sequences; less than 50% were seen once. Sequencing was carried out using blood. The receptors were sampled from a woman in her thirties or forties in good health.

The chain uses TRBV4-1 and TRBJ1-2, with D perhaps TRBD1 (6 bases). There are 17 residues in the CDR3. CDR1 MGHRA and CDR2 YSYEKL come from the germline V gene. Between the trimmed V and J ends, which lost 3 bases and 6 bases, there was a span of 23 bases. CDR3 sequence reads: CASSQPGTGTYGDGYTF. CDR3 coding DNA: TGCGCCAGCAGCCAGCCGGGCACAGGGACTTACGGGGATGGCTACACCTTC.

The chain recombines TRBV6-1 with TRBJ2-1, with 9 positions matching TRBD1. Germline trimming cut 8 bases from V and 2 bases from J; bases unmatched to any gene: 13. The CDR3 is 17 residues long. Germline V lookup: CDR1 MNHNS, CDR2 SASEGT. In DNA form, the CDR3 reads TGTGCCAGCTTACCAACAGGGGGCCAAGACACCTACAATGAGCAGTTCTTC. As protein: CASLPTGGQDTYNEQFF.

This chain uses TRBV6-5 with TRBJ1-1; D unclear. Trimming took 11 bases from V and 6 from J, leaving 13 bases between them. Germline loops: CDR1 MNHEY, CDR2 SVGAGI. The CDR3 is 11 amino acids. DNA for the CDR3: TGTGCCGCATTTAGGCTGCCTGAAGCTTTCTTT. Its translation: CAAFRLPEAFF.

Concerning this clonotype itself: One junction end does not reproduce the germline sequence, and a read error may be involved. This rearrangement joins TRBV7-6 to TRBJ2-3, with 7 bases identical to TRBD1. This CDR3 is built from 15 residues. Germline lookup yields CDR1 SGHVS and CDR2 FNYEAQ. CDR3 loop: CASSPGRGMTETQYF. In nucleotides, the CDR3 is TGTGCCAGCTCCCCAGGCAGGGGGATGACAGAGACGCAGTATTTT.

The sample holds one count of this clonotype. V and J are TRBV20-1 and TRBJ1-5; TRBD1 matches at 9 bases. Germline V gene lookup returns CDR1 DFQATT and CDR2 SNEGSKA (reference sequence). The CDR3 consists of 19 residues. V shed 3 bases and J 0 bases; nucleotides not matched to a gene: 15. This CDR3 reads CSASTGEGQGGNSNQPQHF. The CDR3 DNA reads TGCAGTGCTAGTACGGGGGAGGGACAGGGTGGAAATAGCAATCAGCCCCAGCATTTT.

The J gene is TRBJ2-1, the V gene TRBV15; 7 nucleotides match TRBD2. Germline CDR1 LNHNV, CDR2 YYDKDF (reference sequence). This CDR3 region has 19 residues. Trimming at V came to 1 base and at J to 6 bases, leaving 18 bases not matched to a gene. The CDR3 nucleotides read TGTGCCACCAGCAGAGGACTAGCCAGGACCCTCGGAATATCCAATGAGCAGTTCTTC. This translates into CATSRGLARTLGISNEQFF. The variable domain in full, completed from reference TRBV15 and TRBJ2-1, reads DAMVIQNPRYQVTQFGKPVTLSCSQTLNHNVMYWYQQKSSQAPKLLFHYYDKDFNNEADTPDNFQSRRPNTSFCFLDIRSPGLGDTAMYLCATSRGLARTLGISNEQFFGPGTRLTVL.

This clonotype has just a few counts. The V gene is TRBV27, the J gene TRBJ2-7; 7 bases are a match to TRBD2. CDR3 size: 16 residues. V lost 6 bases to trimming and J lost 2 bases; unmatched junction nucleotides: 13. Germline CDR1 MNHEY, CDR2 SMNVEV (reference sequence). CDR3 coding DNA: TGTGCCAGCAGAAGCGGAACGGGACTATATCCCTACGAGCAGTACTTC. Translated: CASRSGTGLYPYEQYF.

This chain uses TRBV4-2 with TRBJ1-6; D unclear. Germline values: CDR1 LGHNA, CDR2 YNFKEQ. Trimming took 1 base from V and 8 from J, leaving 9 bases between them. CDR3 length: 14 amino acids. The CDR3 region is CASSQADTDSPLHF. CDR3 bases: TGTGCCAGCAGCCAAGCCGACACGGATTCACCCCTCCACTTT.

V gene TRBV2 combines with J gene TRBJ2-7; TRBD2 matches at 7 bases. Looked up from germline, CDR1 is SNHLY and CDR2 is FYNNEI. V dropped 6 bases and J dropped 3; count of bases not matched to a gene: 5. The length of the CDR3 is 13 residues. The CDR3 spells CASRSGVDYEQYF. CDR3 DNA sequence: TGTGCCAGCAGAAGCGGGGTGGACTACGAGCAGTACTTC.

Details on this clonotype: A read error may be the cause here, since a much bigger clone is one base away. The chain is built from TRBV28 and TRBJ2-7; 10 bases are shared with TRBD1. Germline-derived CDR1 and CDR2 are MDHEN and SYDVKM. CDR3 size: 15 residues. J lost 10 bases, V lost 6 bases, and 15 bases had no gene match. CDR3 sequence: CASSSTRDRGQIQYF. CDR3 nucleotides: TGTGCCAGCAGCTCGACCCGGGACAGGGGTCAGATTCAGTACTTC.

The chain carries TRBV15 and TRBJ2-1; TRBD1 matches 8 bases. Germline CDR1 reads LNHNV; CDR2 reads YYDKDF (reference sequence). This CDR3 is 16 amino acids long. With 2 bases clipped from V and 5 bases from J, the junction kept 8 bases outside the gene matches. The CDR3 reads CATSRIPGGEDNEQFF. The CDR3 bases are TGTGCCACCAGCAGAATTCCAGGGGGCGAGGACAATGAGCAGTTCTTC.

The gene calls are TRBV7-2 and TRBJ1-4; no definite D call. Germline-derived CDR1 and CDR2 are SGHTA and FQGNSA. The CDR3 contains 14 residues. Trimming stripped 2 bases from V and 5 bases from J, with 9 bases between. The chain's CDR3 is CASSLRIRNEKLFF. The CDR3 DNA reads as TGTGCCAGCAGCTTACGGATTCGGAATGAAAAACTGTTTTTT.

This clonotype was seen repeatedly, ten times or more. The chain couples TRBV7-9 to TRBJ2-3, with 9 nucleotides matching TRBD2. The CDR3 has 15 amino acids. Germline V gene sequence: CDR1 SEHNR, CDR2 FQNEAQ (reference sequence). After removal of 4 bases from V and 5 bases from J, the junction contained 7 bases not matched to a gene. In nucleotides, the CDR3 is TGTGCCAGCAGCTGGGCTAGCGGGGCCATAGATACGCAGTATTTT. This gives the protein CASSWASGAIDTQYF.

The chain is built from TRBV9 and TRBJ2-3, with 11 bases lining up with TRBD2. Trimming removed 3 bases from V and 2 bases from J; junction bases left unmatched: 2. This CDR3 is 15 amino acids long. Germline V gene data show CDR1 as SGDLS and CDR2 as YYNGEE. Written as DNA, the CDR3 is TGTGCCAGCAGCGGTAGCGGGGGGGCCACAGATACGCAGTATTTT. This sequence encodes CASSGSGGATDTQYF.

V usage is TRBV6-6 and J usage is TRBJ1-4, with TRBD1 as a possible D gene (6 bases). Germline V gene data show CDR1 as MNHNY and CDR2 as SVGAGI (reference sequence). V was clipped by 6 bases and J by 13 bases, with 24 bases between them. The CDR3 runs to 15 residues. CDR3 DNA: TGTGCCAGCAGCCCCCCTCCACGGACGGGAGGGGGACTGTTTTTT. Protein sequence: CASSPPPRTGGGLFF.

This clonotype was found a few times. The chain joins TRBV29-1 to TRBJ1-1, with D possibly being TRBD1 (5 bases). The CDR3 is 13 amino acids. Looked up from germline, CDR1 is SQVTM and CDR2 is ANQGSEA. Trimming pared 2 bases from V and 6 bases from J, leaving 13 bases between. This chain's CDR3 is CSVERGISAEAFF. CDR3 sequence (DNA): TGCAGCGTTGAAAGGGGTATTAGCGCTGAAGCTTTCTTT.

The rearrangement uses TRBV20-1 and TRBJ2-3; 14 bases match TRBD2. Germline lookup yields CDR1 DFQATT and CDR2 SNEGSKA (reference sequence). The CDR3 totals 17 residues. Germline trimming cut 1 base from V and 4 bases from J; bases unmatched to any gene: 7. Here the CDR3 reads CSARVLGLAGGADTQYF. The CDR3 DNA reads TGCAGTGCTAGAGTTCTAGGACTAGCGGGGGGTGCAGATACGCAGTATTTT.

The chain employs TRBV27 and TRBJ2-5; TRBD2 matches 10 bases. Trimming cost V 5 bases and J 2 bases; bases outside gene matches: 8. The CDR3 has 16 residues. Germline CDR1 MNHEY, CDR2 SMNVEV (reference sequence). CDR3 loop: CASSPRPSGRQETQYF. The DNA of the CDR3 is TGTGCCAGCAGTCCCCGCCCTAGCGGGAGACAAGAGACCCAGTACTTC.